These 17 T cell receptor beta chains share one sample of origin, sequenced in a study of Graves' ophthalmopathy and Graves' hyperthyroidism (dated by TCRdb to the late 2010s). Instrument used: Illumina HiSeq 2000. For repertoire sequencing, TCR beta CDR3 regions were amplified from RNA transcripts. HTBI primers and the Qiagen OneStep RT-PCR kit were used in a first-round RT-PCR, which was followed by a second-round multiplex PCR, size selection and purification. The raw public data were reprocessed by TCRdb itself: fastp quality trimming at Q25, MiXCR clonotype calling, in-frame beta chains only. When rows share a CDR3 protein, they turn into one entry using the most common DNA and genes. The sample table holds a few hundred thousand distinct CDR3 sequences, of which roughly 18% were seen once. The top ten clonotypes cover 1.5% to 2% of the sample. Sequencing used peripheral blood. The receptor source for this set is a woman aged 18-29 years with Graves' ophthalmopathy. Donor details come from another sample of the same person, matched by shared clones.

In this sample, this clonotype turned up many times. The rearrangement links TRBV19 to TRBJ2-6; 11 nucleotides align to TRBD2. Per the germline V gene, CDR1 is LNHDA and CDR2 is SQIVND (reference sequence). V shed 8 bases and J 2 bases; nucleotides not matched to a gene: 11. The length of the CDR3 is 18 residues. For the CDR3, the DNA is TGTGCCAGTGAGCCGACTAGCGGGGTCCCCCCTGGGGCCAACGTCCTGACTTTC. Amino acids: CASEPTSGVPPGANVLTF.

The rearrangement links TRBV28 to TRBJ2-7, with D uncertain. CDR3 size: 14 residues. CDR1 is MDHEN and CDR2 is SYDVKM in the germline V gene. The V gene lost 4 bases and the J gene lost 0 bases, with 10 bases spanning the gap. CDR3 amino acids: CASSSPGSSYEQYF. CDR3 bases: TGTGCCAGCAGTTCCCCAGGAAGCTCCTACGAGCAGTACTTC. The full variable domain, in which reference TRBV28 and TRBJ2-7 provide the parts outside the CDR3, is DVKVTQSSRYLVKRTGEKVFLECVQDMDHENMFWYRQDPGLGLRLIYFSYDVKMKEKGDIPEGYSVSREKKERFSLILESASTNQTSMYLCASSSPGSSYEQYFGPGTRLTVT.

The V and J genes are TRBV2 and TRBJ1-2, with TRBD1 as a possible D gene (5 bases). CDR3 size: 11 residues. Germline values: CDR1 SNHLY, CDR2 FYNNEI. Trimming shortened V by 7 bases and J by 8 bases, and 11 bases separated the two germline ends. CDR3 amino acids: CASNLGVGYTF. CDR3 bases: TGTGCCAGCAATCTGGGGGTCGGCTACACCTTC. Full variable domain (remainder filled in from reference TRBV2 and TRBJ1-2): EPEVTQTPSHQVTQMGQEVILRCVPISNHLYFYWYRQILGQKVEFLVSFYNNEISEKSEIFDDQFSVERPDGSNFTLKIRSTKLEDSAMYFCASNLGVGYTFGSGTRLTVV.

This clonotype was counted many times. The V call is TRBV24-1, the J call TRBJ2-5; a possible D gene is TRBD2 (6 bases). The V gene's germline CDR1 is KGHDR and CDR2 SFDVKD. The CDR3 is 12 residues long. With 3 bases removed from V and 7 bases from J, the gap between germline ends came to 8 bases. The CDR3 sequence is CATSDPRGTQYF. CDR3 in DNA: TGTGCCACCAGTGATCCGCGGGGGACCCAGTACTTC.

This clonotype has a count of ten or more. The rearrangement joins TRBV12-3 or TRBV12-4 to TRBJ2-2; D is possibly TRBD2 (6 bases). The CDR3 runs 15 residues. Between the trimmed V and J ends, which lost 6 bases and 5 bases, there was a span of 16 bases. The CDR3 here is CASSGPTGRTGELFF. Here the CDR3 DNA reads TGTGCCAGCAGCGGGCCTACGGGGAGGACCGGGGAGCTGTTTTTT.

This clonotype has ten or more counts. The chain couples TRBV6-2 or TRBV6-3 to TRBJ2-2; D gene uncertain. The CDR3 runs 12 residues. Trimming removed 6 bases from V and 7 bases from J, with 9 bases in between. Germline V CDR1 and CDR2: MNHEY, SVGEGT. This CDR3 reads CASRPVGGELFF. For the CDR3, the DNA is TGTGCCAGCAGACCGGTGGGCGGGGAGCTGTTTTTT.

This clonotype was seen at least ten times. The chain uses TRBV6-5 and TRBJ2-2; no clear D gene. V was cut by 2 bases and J by 5 bases, with 6 bases left in between. CDR1 and CDR2 from the germline V gene are MNHEY and SVGAGI. The CDR3 has 13 amino acids. The CDR3 bases are TGTGCCAGCAGTTACCTAATGACCGGGGAGCTGTTTTTT. This encodes CASSYLMTGELFF.

This clonotype appeared many times. V and J are TRBV2 and TRBJ1-6; D not resolved. The length of the CDR3 is 13 residues. Trimming removed 0 bases from V and 10 bases from J, with 7 bases in between. From germline, CDR1 is SNHLY and CDR2 FYNNEI. DNA of the CDR3: TGTGCCAGCAGTGAAGCGCTTATCTCACCCCTCCACTTT. Protein product: CASSEALISPLHF.

This clonotype was found many times. The rearrangement joins TRBV7-8 to TRBJ2-7; 9 bases agree with TRBD1. V dropped 1 base and J dropped 12; count of bases not matched to a gene: 10. CDR3 length equals 14 residues. Germline assignment: CDR1 SGHVS and CDR2 FQNEAQ. CDR3 loop: CASSLEVGGTGLYF. The DNA of the CDR3 is TGTGCCAGCAGCTTAGAAGTCGGCGGGACAGGGCTGTACTTC.

This clonotype was seen repeatedly, ten times or more. An end of the junction differs from the germline gene, which may be a read error. J is TRBJ2-6 and V is TRBV24-1; D gene unclear. CDR1 is KGHDR, CDR2 SFDVKD, per germline. This CDR3 is 15 amino acids long. This chain's CDR3 is CATGEERAGANVLTF. CDR3 nucleotides: TGTGCCACCGGTGAGGAACGGGCTGGGGCCAACGTCCTGACTTTC.

This rearrangement joins TRBV30 to TRBJ2-2; D gene uncertain. The length of the CDR3 is 12 residues. CDR1 is GTSNPN, CDR2 SVGIG, per germline (reference sequence). The V end lost 4 bases, the J end lost 3 bases, and 6 bases lay between the germline ends. The CDR3: CAWTMYTGELFF. In nucleotides, the CDR3 is TGTGCCTGGACTATGTACACCGGGGAGCTGTTTTTT.

The V call is TRBV10-1, the J call TRBJ2-7; D may correspond to TRBD1 or TRBD2 (5 bases each). This CDR3 spans 16 amino acids. The ends were cut back, 2 bases at V and 3 bases at J, with 17 bases in the middle. CDR1 and CDR2 (germline): WNHNN, SYGVQD (reference sequence). The CDR3 region has the DNA TGCGCCAGCAGTGAGAAATCCGGGGCGGGCCTCTACGAGCAGTACTTC. As protein: CASSEKSGAGLYEQYF.

This clonotype was seen repeatedly, ten times or more. This rearrangement joins TRBV24-1 to TRBJ2-7; TRBD1 matches 9 bases. Germline CDR1 reads KGHDR; CDR2 reads SFDVKD. The CDR3 runs 16 residues. Trimming cost V 4 bases and J 3 bases; bases outside gene matches: 9. CDR3 protein: CATSDHPGTGFYEQYF. In DNA, the CDR3 is TGTGCCACCAGTGACCATCCCGGGACAGGGTTCTACGAGCAGTACTTC.

The rearrangement uses TRBV19 and TRBJ1-2, with D maybe TRBD1 (5 bases). The germline CDR1 and CDR2 sequences are LNHDA and SQIVND (reference sequence). The CDR3 runs to 12 residues. Trimming pared 4 bases from V and 11 bases from J, leaving 14 bases between. CDR3 bases: TGTGCCAGTAGTACATCGACTCGGGGGTACACCTTC. Translation: CASSTSTRGYTF.

This clonotype was seen repeatedly, ten times or more. This chain joins TRBV19 and TRBJ2-5; the D gene is possibly TRBD2 (7 bases). The CDR3 spans 13 residues. From germline, CDR1 is LNHDA and CDR2 SQIVND (reference sequence). The V and J ends lost 11 bases and 5 bases respectively, with 18 bases between them. CDR3 residues: CAAGEGSRETQYF. The CDR3 region has the DNA TGTGCCGCAGGGGAGGGGTCACGGGAGACCCAGTACTTC.

The table lists this clonotype with a few counts. The chain is built from TRBV6-2 or TRBV6-3 and TRBJ1-5; TRBD1 aligns across 8 bases. Losses at the gene ends were 4 bases for V and 6 bases for J; bases not matched to a gene: 8. Per germline, CDR1 MNHEY and CDR2 SVGEGT. This CDR3 region has 15 residues. The CDR3 DNA reads as TGTGCCAGCAGTTTATCGACAGGGGCCCGTCAGCCCCAGCATTTT. Its protein product is CASSLSTGARQPQHF.

Concerning this clonotype: Germline is not matched at one junction end, which may reflect a read error. CDR3 bases: TGCGCCAGCAGCCTAGGGACAGGCGGGACCCTCTTC. It specifies CASSLGTGGTLF. This chain connects TRBV4-3 to TRBJ1-2; 8 bases line up with TRBD1. The CDR3 contains 12 residues. Germline CDR1 LGHNA, CDR2 YSLEER.